Below are 17 T cell receptor beta chains sequenced from a single sample in a study of control samples from healthy donors and cancer patients. TCRdb's copy holds only in-frame clones and misses some; the assay was immunoSEQ multiplex PCR. The data show some 100,000 clones, roughly 92% seen once. The sequencing sample was made of blood. These receptor sequences come from a human donor in good health. The donor label of this sample is uncertain.

This chain connects TRBV6-1 to TRBJ2-5, with D possibly TRBD2 on 7 matching bases. This CDR3 comprises 21 residues. V was pared by 2 bases and J by 1 base, with 29 bases between. Germline CDR1 is MNHNS and CDR2 is SASEGT. CDR3 loop: CASSESLVGWATGGPQETQYF. The CDR3 DNA follows: TGTGCCAGCAGTGAATCCCTAGTCGGGTGGGCCACGGGGGGCCCCCAAGAGACCCAGTACTTC.

The CDR3: CASSYGTGGTNYGYTF. In DNA, the CDR3 is TGTGCCAGCAGTTACGGTACAGGAGGTACTAACTATGGCTACACCTTC. This rearrangement joins TRBV6-6 to TRBJ1-2, with D possibly being TRBD1 (5 bases). The V end lost 2 bases, the J end lost 0 bases, and 13 bases lay between the germline ends. The CDR3 is 16 amino acids. CDR1 and CDR2 (germline): MNHNY, SVGAGI (reference sequence).

The V gene is TRBV5-1, the J gene TRBJ1-1; no definite D call. Germline V gives CDR1 SGHRS, CDR2 YFSETQ. CDR3 size: 12 residues. V was shortened by 0 bases and J by 7 bases, with 7 bases between the two germline ends. The CDR3 region has the DNA TGCGCCAGCAGCTTGGACAGTCATGAAGCTTTCTTT. As protein: CASSLDSHEAFF. The full variable domain, rest sourced from reference TRBV5-1 and TRBJ1-1, is KAGVTQTPRYLIKTRGQQVTLSCSPISGHRSVSWYQQTPGQGLQFLFEYFSETQRNKGNFPGRFSGRQFSNSRSEMNVSTLELGDSALYLCASSLDSHEAFFGQGTRLTVV.

In this sample, this clone turned up a few times. The J gene is TRBJ1-6, the V gene TRBV7-9; D is ambiguous. The V and J ends lost 3 bases and 10 bases respectively, with 13 bases between them. The CDR3 has 14 residues. Per germline, CDR1 SEHNR and CDR2 FQNEAQ (reference sequence). The CDR3, as DNA: TGTGCCAGCAGCTTCTCGGGAGGCGGGTCACCCCTCCACTTT. Translated, it gives CASSFSGGGSPLHF.

V and J are TRBV10-2 and TRBJ2-7; D ambiguous. The CDR3 has 13 residues. Trimming shortened V by 6 bases and J by 3 bases, and 12 bases separated the two germline ends. The germline CDR1 and CDR2 sequences are WSHSY and SAAADI. CDR3 coding DNA: TGCGCCAGCAGCCACCATGGTCGCTACGAGCAGTACGTC. Amino acid sequence: CASSHHGRYEQYV.

This clone was recorded a few times. The chain links TRBV28 to TRBJ1-5; D gene ambiguous. This CDR3 is 15 amino acids long. Trimming left V 6 bases short and J 0 bases short, with 12 bases between. Per the germline V gene, CDR1 is MDHEN and CDR2 is SYDVKM. CDR3 nucleotide sequence: TGTGCCAGCAGAACTTGGACGGATAGCAATCAGCCCCAGCATTTT. It translates to CASRTWTDSNQPQHF.

CDR3 nucleotides: TGTGCCAGCAGCTCGGGCTATGGCTACACCTTC. This encodes CASSSGYGYTF. The chain employs TRBV11-2 and TRBJ1-2; D unclear. Germline V gives CDR1 SGHAT, CDR2 FQNNGV. This CDR3 has 11 residues. Trimming left V 4 bases short and J 4 bases short, with 4 bases between.

This sequence joins TRBV11-2 and TRBJ2-5; possible D gene TRBD2, 6 bases. Germline loops: CDR1 SGHAT, CDR2 FQNNGV. Trimming removed 0 bases at V and 5 bases at J, with 13 bases between. This CDR3 has 15 residues. The CDR3 nucleotides read TGTGCCAGCAGCTTAGATTTCGGGCTAGCGGAGACCCAGTACTTC. Residues: CASSLDFGLAETQYF. Full variable domain (rest looked up from reference TRBV11-2 and TRBJ2-5): EAGVAQSPRYKIIEKRQSVAFWCNPISGHATLYWYQQILGQGPKLLIQFQNNGVVDDSQLPKDRFSAERLKGVDSTLKIQPAKLEDSAVYLCASSLDFGLAETQYFGPGTRLLVL.

This chain joins TRBV24-1 and TRBJ2-5; tentative D call: TRBD1 (7 bases). The CDR3 has 13 amino acids. Germline V gene lookup returns CDR1 KGHDR and CDR2 SFDVKD. V was clipped by 12 bases and J by 1 base, with 14 bases between them. The CDR3 is CAGRGTLQETQYF. The CDR3 nucleotides are TGTGCCGGCAGGGGGACTCTCCAAGAGACCCAGTACTTC.

The rearrangement links TRBV28 to TRBJ1-2, with TRBD1 identical over 8 bases. This CDR3 contains 13 residues. V was pared by 5 bases and J by 3 bases, with 2 bases of the junction left unmatched. Germline V lookup: CDR1 MDHEN, CDR2 SYDVKM. The CDR3 coding sequence is TGTGCCAGCAGTCCGACAGGGGACTATGGCTACACCTTC. As protein: CASSPTGDYGYTF.

V usage is TRBV28 and J usage is TRBJ1-2, with 8 bases lining up with TRBD1. CDR3 size: 14 residues. Losses at the gene ends were 5 bases for V and 9 bases for J; bases not matched to a gene: 11. Germline CDR1 and CDR2: MDHEN and SYDVKM. The CDR3 spells CASSLRQGIYRYTF. CDR3 in DNA: TGTGCCAGCAGTCTCCGACAGGGGATTTATCGCTACACCTTC.

The V gene is TRBV6-5, the J gene TRBJ1-2, with 7 bases identical to TRBD1. The germline V gene has CDR1 MNHEY and CDR2 SVGAGI. CDR3 length: 12 residues. J lost 5 bases, V lost 8 bases, and 5 bases had no gene match. The CDR3 spells CASGLQGYGYTF. The CDR3, as DNA: TGTGCCAGCGGTTTACAGGGGTATGGCTACACCTTC.

This sequence joins TRBV19 and TRBJ1-5, with a possible D match to TRBD1 (5 bases). Per germline, CDR1 LNHDA and CDR2 SQIVND (reference sequence). This CDR3 has 16 residues. The V gene lost 9 bases and the J gene lost 2 bases, with 20 bases spanning the gap. This CDR3 reads CARKGRRFDGNQPQHF. CDR3 sequence (DNA): TGTGCCAGGAAGGGACGCCGGTTTGATGGCAATCAGCCCCAGCATTTT. The complete variable domain, with remaining parts taken from reference TRBV19 and TRBJ1-5, reads DGGITQSPKYLFRKEGQNVTLSCEQNLNHDAMYWYRQDPGQGLRLIYYSQIVNDFQKGDIAEGYSVSREKKESFPLTVTSAQKNPTAFYLCARKGRRFDGNQPQHFGDGTRLSIL.

The chain joins TRBV7-6 to TRBJ1-1, with 7 positions matching TRBD1. The CDR3 is 13 residues long. Per germline, CDR1 SGHVS and CDR2 FNYEAQ. Germline trimming cut 5 bases from V and 7 bases from J; bases unmatched to any gene: 7. CDR3: CASSQQGQGEAFF. The CDR3 region has the DNA TGTGCCAGCAGCCAACAGGGGCAGGGTGAAGCTTTCTTT.

The chain links TRBV6-1 to TRBJ1-2; possibly TRBD1 for D (6 bases). V lost 2 bases, J lost 3 bases, and 10 bases lay in between. The CDR3 is 14 residues long. CDR1 is MNHNS, CDR2 SASEGT, per germline. The CDR3: CASSEIRGDYGYTF. As DNA, the CDR3 is TGTGCCAGCAGTGAAATAAGGGGGGACTATGGCTACACCTTC.

J is TRBJ2-7 and V is TRBV5-1, with D perhaps matching TRBD1 or TRBD2 (5 bases each). V was shortened by 1 base and J by 6 bases, with 17 bases between the two germline ends. Germline CDR1 is SGHRS and CDR2 is YFSETQ. The CDR3 length is 15 residues. CDR3 residues: CASSLNRYLGAEQYF. The CDR3 nucleotides read TGCGCCAGCAGCTTGAATAGGTATCTCGGGGCCGAGCAGTACTTC. The full variable domain, with the rest looked up from reference TRBV5-1 and TRBJ2-7, is KAGVTQTPRYLIKTRGQQVTLSCSPISGHRSVSWYQQTPGQGLQFLFEYFSETQRNKGNFPGRFSGRQFSNSRSEMNVSTLELGDSALYLCASSLNRYLGAEQYFGPGTRLTVT.

This CDR3 reads CASSDTSQDADTQYF. The CDR3 nucleotides are TGTGCCAGCAGTGACACTAGCCAGGATGCAGATACGCAGTATTTT. This chain uses TRBV6-4 with TRBJ2-3; weak D call: TRBD2 (6 bases). Between the trimmed V and J ends, which lost 2 bases and 4 bases, there was a span of 13 bases. The CDR3 is 15 residues long. CDR1 MRHNA and CDR2 SNTAGT come from the germline V gene.